This T cell receptor beta chain was sequenced for a study of PD-1 blockade in classical Hodgkin lymphoma (TCRdb year 2020). As for the study more broadly: Nivolumab dosing was 3 mg/kg intravenously every 2 weeks, continuing until either disease progression or unacceptable toxicity. The study used CyTOF and TCR beta sequencing to define a peripheral blood immune signature of response to PD-1 blockade in classical Hodgkin lymphoma.

The Qiagen DNeasy kit was used to extract genomic DNA both from unsorted PBMCs and from the negatively selected CD4+ and CD8+ fractions. Using primers that anneal to V and J segments, immunoSEQ multiplex PCR amplified the TCR beta CDR3 regions. A synthetic immune receptor repertoire was used to minimize amplification bias, and remaining bias was computationally removed after sequencing. As for the authors' bioinformatics: Repertoire diversity was quantified as the Shannon entropy index using custom Python scripts. Unsorted, CD4+ and CD8+ repertoires were examined separately, except in combined analyses, for which CD4+ and CD8+ sequences were merged in silico. A clone counted as expanded when the clone's frequency after treatment rose at least 2-fold relative to C1D1, and clones undetected at baseline were given a pseudocount of 0.5. Clones with 0 or 1 copy at C1D1 were defined as singleton clones, while clones with 2 or more copies were defined as non-singleton clones. By matching protein sequences in sorted samples from the same patient, clones expanded in unsorted samples were annotated as CD4+, CD8+ or unknown. Wilcoxon tests on paired samples were used to test changes in diversity from C1D1 to C4D1. This is the immuneACCESS table as TCRdb keeps it, with only in-frame sequences that have V and J called. A part of the clones is gone; compared with another copy, unresolved V genes explain less than half, and the rest is unexplained. The D gene and trimming were derived from the DNA, and the V and J assignments and clone size from that table. The sample table contains 17,000 or so clones; only one count was recorded for around 75% of them. Jointly, the top ten make up 3.5% to 5% of the sample.

Here is what the overall study found, with its caveats: Baseline TCR diversity was reported to be lower in newly diagnosed patients than in healthy donors, and even lower in relapsed/refractory patients. Trial patients achieving complete response had baseline diversity similar to newly diagnosed patients, whereas partial responders and progressors had significantly lower diversity. Lower diversity was seen in patients whose nivolumab began less than 1 year after ASCT, and these patients were left out of later analyses so that immune reconstitution would not confound the results. A significant rise by C4D1 was seen in CD4+ but not CD8+ TCR diversity (p=0.0027 vs p=0.16), with the rise being most apparent in complete responders (p=0.02). The study was restricted to a single clinical trial cohort, and the causes of repertoire differences, possibly disease activity or prior therapy, were left undefined.

Turning to this clone: The antigen it recognizes is unknown. Nothing much larger sits one base from this clone, and base qualities are not available.

The germline V gene (reference sequence) specifies SGHAT as CDR1 and FQDESV as CDR2. V is reduced by 4 bases and J by 2 bases, leaving a spacing of 12 bases between them. The CDR3 runs 14 residues from the cysteine to the phenylalanine. The CDR3 DNA has 42 bases and is translated from base 1. What this sample's time point label stands for: cycle 1 day 1 (C1D1), immediately before nivolumab initiation. Relapse after autologous stem cell transplantation had occurred in all trial patients, and cohorts A, B and C were distinguished by prior brentuximab vedotin exposure. The trial cohort comprised a few dozen patients with relapsed/refractory classical Hodgkin lymphoma whose best overall responses were complete response, partial response or progressive disease. Single-agent nivolumab was administered to trial patients in the multi-cohort phase II CheckMate 205 trial. An independent review committee assessed best overall response by applying the 2007 International Working Group response criteria. Trial PBMCs were collected immediately before nivolumab initiation (C1D1) and during therapy at cycle 2 day 1 and cycle 4 day 1. After peripheral blood was drawn into 8 mL Vacutainer Cell Preparation Tubes, PBMCs were isolated by centrifugation and then cryopreserved.

In this chain, TRBV11-1 is recombined with TRBJ2-7; the D gene could be either TRBD1 or TRBD2, each agreeing at 5 bases. The sequence was collected from a human donor with classical Hodgkin lymphoma. The sequenced sample was peripheral blood mononuclear cells (PBMCs), obtained at baseline. The CDR3 sequence is CASSSDRDPYEQYF. The DNA is TGTGCCAGCAGCTCCGACCGGGACCCCTACGAGCAGTACTTC.